The sequence of this T cell receptor beta chain was determined in a study of blood T cell repertoires in COVID-19. About the research overall: Sources were T cells, B-cell-depleted T cells, or PBMCs; the material itself was cDNA or gDNA.

Profiled with immunoSEQ multiplex PCR; TCRdb holds only in-frame clones, not every one. This table has around 480,000 clones, about nine tenths appearing once. Germline V CDR1 and CDR2: LNHDA, SQIVND (reference sequence). This CDR3 is 16 amino acids long. Trimming shortened V by 6 bases and J by 6 bases, and 20 bases separated the two germline ends. Sequencing was performed on PBMCs or T cells enriched from blood (not recorded which). The chain is built from TRBV19 and TRBJ1-4; D perhaps matches TRBD1 (5 bases). The receptor was derived from a woman between 18 and 29 years old who had recovered from COVID-19. Here the CDR3 DNA reads TGTGCCAGTAGCTTCACCGCCGGGACTGGAGATGAAAAACTGTTTTTT. Its translation: CASSFTAGTGDEKLFF.